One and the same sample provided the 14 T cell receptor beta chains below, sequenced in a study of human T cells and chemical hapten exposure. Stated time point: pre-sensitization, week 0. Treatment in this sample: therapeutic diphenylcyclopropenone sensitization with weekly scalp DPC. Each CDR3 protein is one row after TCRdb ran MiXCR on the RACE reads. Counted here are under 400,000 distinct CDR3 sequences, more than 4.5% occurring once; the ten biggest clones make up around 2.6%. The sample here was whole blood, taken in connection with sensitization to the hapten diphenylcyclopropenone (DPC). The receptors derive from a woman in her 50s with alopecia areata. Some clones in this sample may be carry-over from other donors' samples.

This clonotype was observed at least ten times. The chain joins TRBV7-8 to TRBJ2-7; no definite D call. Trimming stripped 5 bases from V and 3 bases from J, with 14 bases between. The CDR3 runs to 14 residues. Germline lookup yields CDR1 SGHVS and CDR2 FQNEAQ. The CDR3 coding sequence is TGTGCCAGCAGCCTGACCCCCGCCGACTACGAGCAGTACTTC. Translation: CASSLTPADYEQYF.

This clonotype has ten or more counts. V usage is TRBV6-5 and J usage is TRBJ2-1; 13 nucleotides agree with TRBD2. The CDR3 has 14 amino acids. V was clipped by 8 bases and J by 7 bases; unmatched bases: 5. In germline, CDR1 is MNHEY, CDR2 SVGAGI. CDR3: CASRTSGGGNEQFF. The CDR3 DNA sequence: TGTGCCAGCCGAACTAGCGGGGGGGGGAATGAGCAGTTCTTC.

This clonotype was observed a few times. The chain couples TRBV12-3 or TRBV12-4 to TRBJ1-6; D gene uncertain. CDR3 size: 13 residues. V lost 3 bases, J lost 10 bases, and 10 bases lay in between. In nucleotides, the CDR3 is TGTGCCAGCAGTTTCGGGATGGGATCACCCCTCCACTTT. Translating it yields CASSFGMGSPLHF.

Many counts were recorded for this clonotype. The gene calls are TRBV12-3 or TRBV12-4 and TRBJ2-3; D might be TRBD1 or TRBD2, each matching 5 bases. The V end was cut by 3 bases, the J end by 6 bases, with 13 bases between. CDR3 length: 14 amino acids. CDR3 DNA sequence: TGTGCCAGCAGTTTTGGGACCATCACGGATACGCAGTATTTT. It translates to CASSFGTITDTQYF.

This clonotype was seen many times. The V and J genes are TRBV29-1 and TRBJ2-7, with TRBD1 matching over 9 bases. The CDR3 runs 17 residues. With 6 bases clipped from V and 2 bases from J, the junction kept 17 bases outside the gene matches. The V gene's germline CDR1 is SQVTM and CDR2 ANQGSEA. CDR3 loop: CSVTKLQGARRTYEQYF. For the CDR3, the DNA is TGCAGCGTCACAAAATTACAGGGGGCAAGAAGGACCTACGAGCAGTACTTC.

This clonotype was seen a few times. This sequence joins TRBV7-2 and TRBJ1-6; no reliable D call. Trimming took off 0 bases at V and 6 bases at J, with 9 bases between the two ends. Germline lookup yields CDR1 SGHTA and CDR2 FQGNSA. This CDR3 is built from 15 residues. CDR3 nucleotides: TGTGCCAGCAGCTTAGCGGTCACTGGTAATTCACCCCTCCACTTT. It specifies CASSLAVTGNSPLHF.

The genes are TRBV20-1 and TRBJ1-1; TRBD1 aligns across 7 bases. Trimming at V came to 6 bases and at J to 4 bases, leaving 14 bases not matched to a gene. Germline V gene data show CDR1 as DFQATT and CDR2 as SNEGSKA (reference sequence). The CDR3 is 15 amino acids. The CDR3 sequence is CSAVPGQRLRTEAFF. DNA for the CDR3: TGCAGTGCCGTCCCGGGACAGAGGCTGCGCACTGAAGCTTTCTTT.

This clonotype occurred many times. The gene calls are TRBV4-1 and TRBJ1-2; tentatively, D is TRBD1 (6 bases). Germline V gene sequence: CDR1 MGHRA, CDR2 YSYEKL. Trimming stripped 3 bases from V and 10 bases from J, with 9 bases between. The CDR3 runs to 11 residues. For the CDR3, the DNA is TGCGCCAGCAGCCATCACAGGGACTACACCTTC. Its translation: CASSHHRDYTF.

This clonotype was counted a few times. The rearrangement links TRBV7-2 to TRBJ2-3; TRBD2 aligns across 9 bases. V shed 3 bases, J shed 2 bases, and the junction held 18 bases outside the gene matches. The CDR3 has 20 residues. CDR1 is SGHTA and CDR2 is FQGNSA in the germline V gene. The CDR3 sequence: CASSLLYSGRGALNTDTQYF. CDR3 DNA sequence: TGTGCCAGCAGCTTGTTGTATAGCGGGAGAGGGGCCCTCAACACAGATACGCAGTATTTT.

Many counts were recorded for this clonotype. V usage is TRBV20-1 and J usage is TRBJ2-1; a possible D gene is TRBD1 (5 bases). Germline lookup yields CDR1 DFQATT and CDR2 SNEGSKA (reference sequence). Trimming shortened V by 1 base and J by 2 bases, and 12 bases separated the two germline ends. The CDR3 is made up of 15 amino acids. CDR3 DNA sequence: TGCAGTGCTAGAGTATCAGGGTCCCCCTACAATGAGCAGTTCTTC. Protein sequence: CSARVSGSPYNEQFF.

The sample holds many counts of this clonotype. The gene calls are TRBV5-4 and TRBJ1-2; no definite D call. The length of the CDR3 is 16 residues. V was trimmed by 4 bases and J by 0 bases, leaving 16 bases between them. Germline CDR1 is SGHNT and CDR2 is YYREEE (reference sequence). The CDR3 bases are TGTGCCAGCAGCCAGGCGGGTATGGGGTCTAACTATGGCTACACCTTC. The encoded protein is CASSQAGMGSNYGYTF. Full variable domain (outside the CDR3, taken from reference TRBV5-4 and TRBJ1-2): ETGVTQSPTHLIKTRGQQVTLRCSSQSGHNTVSWYQQALGQGPQFIFQYYREEENGRGNFPPRFSGLQFPNYSSELNVNALELDDSALYLCASSQAGMGSNYGYTFGSGTRLTVV.

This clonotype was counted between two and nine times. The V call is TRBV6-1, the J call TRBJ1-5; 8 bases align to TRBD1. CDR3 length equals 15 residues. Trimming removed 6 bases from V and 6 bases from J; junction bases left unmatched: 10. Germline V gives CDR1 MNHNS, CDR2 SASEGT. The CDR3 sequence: CASRGGRGQGQPQHF. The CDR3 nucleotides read TGTGCCAGCAGGGGGGGCAGGGGGCAAGGTCAGCCCCAGCATTTT.

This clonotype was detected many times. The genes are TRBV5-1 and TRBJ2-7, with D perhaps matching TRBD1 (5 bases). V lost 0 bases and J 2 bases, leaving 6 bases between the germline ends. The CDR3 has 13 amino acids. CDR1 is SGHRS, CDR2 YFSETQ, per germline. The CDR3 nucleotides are TGCGCCAGCAGCTTGGAGGGGCCCTACGAGCAGTACTTC. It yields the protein CASSLEGPYEQYF.

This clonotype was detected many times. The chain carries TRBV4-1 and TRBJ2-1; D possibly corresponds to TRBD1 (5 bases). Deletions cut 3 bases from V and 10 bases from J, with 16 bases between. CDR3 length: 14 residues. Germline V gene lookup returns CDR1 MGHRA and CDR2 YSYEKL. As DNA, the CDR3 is TGCGCCAGCAGCCAGGGAACAGGATTGGGAGAGCAGTTCTTC. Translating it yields CASSQGTGLGEQFF.